This is a list of T cell receptor beta chains from one sample in a study of blood T cell repertoires in COVID-19. Method: immunoSEQ multiplex PCR; TCRdb's copy keeps in-frame clones and lacks some. The sample consists of about 210,000 clones, about 85% of them appearing once. The specimen was peripheral blood. These receptors originate from an elderly woman with acute or convalescent COVID-19. Both conserved end residues are part of each CDR3. A D gene is named only where the DNA matches it firmly. The size entry is marked missing in some rows and otherwise reads once, few, many or a size class.

len | d_gene | j_gene | v_gene | abundance | CDR3nt | CDR3aa
14 | TRBD1 | TRBJ2-5 | TRBV6-5 | - | TGTGCCAGCAGTTACTCCGACAGGGGGTTGGACCAGTACTTC | CASSYSDRGLDQYF
15 | TRBD1 | TRBJ2-7 | TRBV5-1 | - | TGCGCCAGCAGCTTGGAGGGGACAGGGGGCGTCGAGCAGTACTTC | CASSLEGTGGVEQYF
15 | TRBD2 | TRBJ2-3 | TRBV12-5 | - | TGTGCTAGTGGCCCTCGACTAGCTGGCACAGATACGCAGTATTTT | CASGPRLAGTDTQYF
17 | TRBD1 | TRBJ1-3 | TRBV24-1 | - | TGTCCCCACCCGAGTATAAGACAGGGTTCAAGTGGAAACACCATATATTTT | CPHPSIRQGSSGNTIYF
13 | - | TRBJ1-5 | TRBV28 | once | TGTGCCAGCAGTTTCGGGGTATATCAGCCCCAGCATTTT | CASSFGVYQPQHF
17 | TRBD2 | TRBJ2-2 | TRBV6-2/TRBV6-3 | - | TGTGCCAGCAGTTACTCGATGGTAGCGGGTGTCACCGGGGAGCTGTTTTTT | CASSYSMVAGVTGELFF
15 | TRBD2 | TRBJ2-1 | TRBV9 | - | TGTGCCAGCAGCGTAGGACTAGCGGTTTACAATGAGCAGTTCTTC | CASSVGLAVYNEQFF
15 | TRBD1 | TRBJ1-2 | TRBV7-2 | - | TGTGCCAGCAGCTTGGCCGGACAGGGGGCGAATGGCTACACCTTC | CASSLAGQGANGYTF
15 | TRBD2 | TRBJ2-7 | TRBV11-2 | - | TGTGCCAGCAGCCCACCTTCTAGCGGTGGCCTGGAGCAGTACTTC | CASSPPSSGGLEQYF
12 | TRBD1 | TRBJ1-6 | TRBV6-6 | once | TGTGCCATCCAGGGGGGTATGGTAGCCCTCCACTTT | CAIQGGMVALHF
14 | - | TRBJ1-6 | TRBV7-9 | - | TGTGCCAGCAGCCAAGACAGGACCAATTCACCCCTCCACTTT | CASSQDRTNSPLHF
16 | TRBD1 | TRBJ1-3 | TRBV27 | - | TGTGCCAGCAGTCCCATGACAGGGACGGGTGGAAACACCATATATTTT | CASSPMTGTGGNTIYF
13 | - | TRBJ2-7 | TRBV5-1 | - | TGCGCCAGCAGCGACCAAACAGGGTTCGAGCAGTACTTC | CASSDQTGFEQYF
13 | - | TRBJ1-5 | TRBV18 | once | TGTGCCAGCTCACCACCCAGGAATCAGCCCCAGCATTTT | CASSPPRNQPQHF
16 | - | TRBJ2-1 | TRBV9 | - | TGTGCCAGCAGCGAGACGCCAAATGGGGGGATCAATGAGCAGTTCTTC | CASSETPNGGINEQFF
15 | - | TRBJ2-1 | TRBV14 | - | TGTGCCAGCAGCCTTGGCGGTACCTCCTACAATGAGCAGTTCTTC | CASSLGGTSYNEQFF
17 | TRBD1 | TRBJ1-5 | TRBV27 | - | TGTGCCAGCAGTTCCGCCCAGGGGGCTGTCAGCAATCAGCCCCAGCATTTT | CASSSAQGAVSNQPQHF
15 | TRBD2 | TRBJ2-1 | TRBV7-6 | - | TGTGCCAGCAGCCAGACTAGCGGATACTACAATGAGCAGTTCTTC | CASSQTSGYYNEQFF
17 | TRBD2 | TRBJ2-7 | TRBV15 | - | TGTGCCACCAGCAGAGACTTCGGCGGGGGGTACCCCTACGAGCAGTACTTC | CATSRDFGGGYPYEQYF
16 | TRBD1 | TRBJ1-1 | TRBV7-2 | - | TGTGCCAGCAGCTTAAGGACAGGGGCAATGAACACTGAAGCTTTCTTT | CASSLRTGAMNTEAFF
20 | TRBD2 | TRBJ2-7 | TRBV15 | - | TGTGCCACCAGCAGAGATCGGGACGGGGGGTCCAGGGATCCTCTCTACGAGCAGTACTTC | CATSRDRDGGSRDPLYEQYF
13 | - | TRBJ2-3 | TRBV7-2 | - | TGTGCCAGCAGCTTCAGGGGGGAGGATACGCAGTATTTT | CASSFRGEDTQYF
17 | TRBD2 | TRBJ2-1 | TRBV19 | - | TGTGCCAGTAGTATGTATCCTAGCGGGAGCGCAACATATGAGCAGTTCTTC | CASSMYPSGSATYEQFF
15 | TRBD1 | TRBJ1-2 | TRBV19 | - | TGTGCCAGTAGTAAGGCAGGGACAGCAATCTATGGCTACACCTTC | CASSKAGTAIYGYTF
16 | - | TRBJ2-6 | TRBV25-1 | - | TGTGCCAGCCAAAGGACGGGAACCTCTGGGGCCAACGTCCTGACTTTC | CASQRTGTSGANVLTF
16 | - | TRBJ1-5 | TRBV18 | - | TGTGCCAGCTCACCGGGTGGAGGATTTAGCAATCAGCCCCAGCATTTT | CASSPGGGFSNQPQHF
14 | - | TRBJ1-2 | TRBV7-2 | - | TGTGCCAGCAGCTTAGCTCCCTTTAACTATGGCTACACCTTC | CASSLAPFNYGYTF
16 | TRBD1 | TRBJ1-5 | TRBV5-1 | - | TGCGCCAGCAGATACGATCCGGACAGGCTCTATCAGCCCCAGCATTTT | CASRYDPDRLYQPQHF
14 | - | TRBJ2-1 | TRBV28 | - | TGTGCCAGCAGTTTAGGGGGCGCGATTAATGAGCAGTTCTTC | CASSLGGAINEQFF
15 | - | TRBJ1-2 | TRBV9 | - | TGTGCCAGCAGCCCAATGACAGTCGATCACTATGGCTACACCTTC | CASSPMTVDHYGYTF
13 | - | TRBJ2-1 | TRBV28 | - | TGTGCCACCTTACGCAGACCGGGGTATGAGCAGTTCTTC | CATLRRPGYEQFF
15 | - | TRBJ1-1 | TRBV5-1 | - | TGCGCCAGCAGTTTCCTAGGTCGAGGGAATACTGAAGCTTTCTTT | CASSFLGRGNTEAFF
11 | - | TRBJ2-5 | TRBV20-1 | few | TGCAGTGCTAGACTCTCGGAGACCCAGTACTTC | CSARLSETQYF
16 | - | TRBJ1-4 | TRBV7-2 | - | TGTGCCAGCAGCTTAGGCCCTTCAGGGGTTGGGGAAAAACTGTTTTTT | CASSLGPSGVGEKLFF
12 | TRBD1 | TRBJ1-1 | TRBV29-1 | - | TGCAGCGTGGACAGGGGCGCGGCTGAAGCTTTCTTT | CSVDRGAAEAFF
15 | - | TRBJ2-1 | TRBV3-1/TRBV3-2 | - | TGTGCCAGCAGCGACGCAGGCTTCCGTTACAATGAGCAGTTCTTC | CASSDAGFRYNEQFF
18 | TRBD2 | TRBJ2-6 | TRBV4-1 | - | TGCGCCAGCAGCTACGGACTAGCGGGAGGGCCTGGGGCCAACGTCCTGACTTTC | CASSYGLAGGPGANVLTF
15 | TRBD1 | TRBJ2-1 | TRBV5-1 | - | TGCGCCAGCAGCTTGGGACAGGGAACCTACAATGAGCAGTTCTTC | CASSLGQGTYNEQFF
15 | TRBD1 | TRBJ2-5 | TRBV6-2/TRBV6-3 | - | TGTGCCAGCAGTTACGGGACAGGGTTCGAAGAGACCCAGTACTTC | CASSYGTGFEETQYF
11 | - | TRBJ1-2 | TRBV28 | - | TGTGCCAGCAGTTGGACTTATGGCTACACCTTC | CASSWTYGYTF
14 | - | TRBJ1-5 | TRBV5-1 | - | TGCGCCAGCAGCTTGGAATCCCAATCGGAGCCCCAGCATTTT | CASSLESQSEPQHF
13 | - | TRBJ1-5 | TRBV19 | - | TGTGCCAGTAGTATGAGGGTCAATCAGCCCCAGCATTTT | CASSMRVNQPQHF
14 | - | TRBJ2-4 | TRBV2 | - | TGTGCCAGCAGTGAATTCTTAGACTCTGGCATTCAGTACTTC | CASSEFLDSGIQYF
13 | TRBD1 | TRBJ2-4 | TRBV28 | - | TGTGCCAGCAGACAGACAGGGGGCAACATTCAGTACTTC | CASRQTGGNIQYF
15 | - | TRBJ1-2 | TRBV28 | - | TGTGCCAGCAGTCCTCAGGTTCGCGGGGGCTATGGCTACACCTTC | CASSPQVRGGYGYTF
18 | TRBD2 | TRBJ2-1 | TRBV27 | - | TGTGCCAGCGTTAGTATTCGCGCGGGAGGATTCTTCTACAATGAGCAGTTCTTC | CASVSIRAGGFFYNEQFF
15 | - | TRBJ1-2 | TRBV5-8 | - | TGTGCCAGCAGCTTCATAATTCCCAGAGGGTACGGCTACACCTTC | CASSFIIPRGYGYTF
14 | - | TRBJ2-5 | TRBV25-1 | - | TGTGCCAGCAGTGAACAGCGGAGAGGGGAGACCCAGTACTTC | CASSEQRRGETQYF
15 | TRBD2 | TRBJ2-5 | TRBV6-1 | - | TGTGCCAGCAGACCCGGGACTAGCGGGAGTGGGACCCAGTACTTC | CASRPGTSGSGTQYF
17 | TRBD2 | TRBJ2-2 | TRBV5-1 | few | TGCGCCAGCAGCTTCGAGGTCCGGACTAGCGGCACCGGGGAGCTGTTTTTT | CASSFEVRTSGTGELFF
13 | - | TRBJ1-2 | TRBV18 | - | TGTGCCAGCTCCAGGGGAGCTAACTATGGCTACACCTTC | CASSRGANYGYTF
16 | TRBD1 | TRBJ2-1 | TRBV18 | - | TGTGCCAGCTCACCACCCCAGGGGGCTCTTCTGAATGAGCAGTTCTTC | CASSPPQGALLNEQFF
17 | - | TRBJ1-5 | TRBV4-1 | few | TGCGCCAGCTCCCGGGAACGAAGCATGAGGGGCAATCAGCCCCAGCATTTT | CASSRERSMRGNQPQHF
15 | TRBD1 | TRBJ1-1 | TRBV6-5 | - | TGTGCCAGCAGTTACTCCGGGACAGCCGCCACTGAAGCTTTCTTT | CASSYSGTAATEAFF
13 | - | TRBJ1-2 | TRBV7-9 | - | TGTGCCAGCAGCTTGGTCAGGGCCGGTGGCTACACCTTC | CASSLVRAGGYTF
13 | - | TRBJ2-1 | TRBV7-2 | - | TGTGCCAGCAGCTTGACAGCTTACAATGAGCAGTTCTTC | CASSLTAYNEQFF
13 | - | TRBJ2-7 | TRBV30 | - | TGTGCCTGGTCGGTAAGGACAGACTACGAGCAGTACTTC | CAWSVRTDYEQYF
15 | TRBD1 | TRBJ1-1 | TRBV6-2/TRBV6-3 | - | TGTGCCAGCAGTTACTCGGGACAGGGCATCACTGAAGCTTTCTTT | CASSYSGQGITEAFF
13 | TRBD1 | TRBJ1-1 | TRBV5-1 | - | TGCGCCAGCAGCCCAGGGACAGGGTATGCGGCTTTCTTT | CASSPGTGYAAFF
14 | - | TRBJ2-3 | TRBV6-5 | - | TGTGCCAGCGGGCGAACCCTTAGCACAGATACGCAGTATTTT | CASGRTLSTDTQYF